Listed here are 20 T cell receptor beta chains from one sample, sequenced in a study of blood T cell repertoires in COVID-19. Clones were read by immunoSEQ multiplex PCR, and TCRdb kept only the in-frame ones, dropping some. The sample gives over 200,000 clones, under 90% of which show up once; 5.9% is in the top ten. Specimen: peripheral blood. The receptors come from an older man with acute or convalescent COVID-19.

J is TRBJ2-3 and V is TRBV19; a possible D gene is TRBD1 (6 bases). This CDR3 contains 15 residues. Germline values: CDR1 LNHDA, CDR2 SQIVND (reference sequence). Trimming took off 6 bases at V and 2 bases at J, with 15 bases between the two ends. Here the CDR3 DNA reads TGTGCCAGTAGGGAAACAGGGCCTTCCACAGATACGCAGTATTTT. Its protein product is CASRETGPSTDTQYF. Drawing the rest from reference TRBV19 and TRBJ2-3, the complete variable domain is DGGITQSPKYLFRKEGQNVTLSCEQNLNHDAMYWYRQDPGQGLRLIYYSQIVNDFQKGDIAEGYSVSREKKESFPLTVTSAQKNPTAFYLCASRETGPSTDTQYFGPGTRLTVL.

The chain has TRBV19 and TRBJ2-2; 10 bases match TRBD2. J gave up 6 bases and V 7 bases, and 8 bases lay outside the gene matches. Germline CDR1 LNHDA, CDR2 SQIVND (reference sequence). The CDR3 is made up of 15 amino acids. The CDR3: CASTLLAGAPGELFF. In DNA form, the CDR3 reads TGTGCCAGTACGCTGCTAGCGGGAGCGCCCGGGGAGCTGTTTTTT.

The rearrangement joins TRBV11-2 to TRBJ2-3; D unclear. The V end was cut by 4 bases, the J end by 0 bases, with 5 bases between. The CDR3 is 13 residues long. CDR1 is SGHAT, CDR2 FQNNGV, per germline. The CDR3 DNA reads as TGTGCCAGCAGCTCTACTAGCACAGATACGCAGTATTTT. It specifies CASSSTSTDTQYF.

The chain recombines TRBV28 with TRBJ1-3, with D perhaps TRBD1 (6 bases). CDR1 and CDR2 from the germline V gene are MDHEN and SYDVKM. Between the trimmed V and J ends, which lost 8 bases and 4 bases, there was a span of 24 bases. CDR3 length: 17 residues. As DNA, the CDR3 is TGTGCCAGCGGTACAGGGTCTCCCATCGCCGGCGGAAACACCATATATTTT. As protein: CASGTGSPIAGGNTIYF.

The CDR3 DNA follows: TGTGCCAGTCGGGAGACAGGGGGCGTTAGCGGGGAGCTGTTTTTT. This gives the protein CASRETGGVSGELFF. This chain joins TRBV27 and TRBJ2-2, with 10 bases that match TRBD1. The length of the CDR3 is 15 residues. CDR1 and CDR2 (germline): MNHEY, SMNVEV (reference sequence). The V segment lost 9 bases and the J segment 7 bases; nucleotides outside the gene matches: 11.

V and J are TRBV4-2 and TRBJ1-4, with unresolved D. Germline V gene sequence: CDR1 LGHNA, CDR2 YNFKEQ. CDR3 length equals 16 residues. V was clipped by 1 base and J by 5 bases, with 14 bases between them. CDR3 nucleotides: TGTGCCAGCAGCCAAGTCGGAGGCCCAGTGAATGAAAAACTGTTTTTT. Protein: CASSQVGGPVNEKLFF.

V gene TRBV10-3 combines with J gene TRBJ2-2; TRBD2 agrees at 7 bases. The germline CDR1 and CDR2 sequences are ENHRY and SYGVKD. J was trimmed by 3 bases and V by 3 bases; bases with no gene match: 7. The CDR3 spans 16 residues. The CDR3 protein is CAISDPGGKDTGELFF. In nucleotides, the CDR3 is TGTGCCATCAGTGATCCGGGGGGTAAGGACACCGGGGAGCTGTTTTTT.

This clone was seen a single time. This chain connects TRBV27 to TRBJ2-1; the match to TRBD2 covers 12 bases. The CDR3 spans 16 residues. The V gene end was trimmed by 0 bases and the J gene end by 6 bases; junction bases not matched to a gene: 3. Germline assignment: CDR1 MNHEY and CDR2 SMNVEV (reference sequence). The CDR3 sequence: CASSLSATSGSNEQFF. CDR3 DNA: TGTGCCAGCAGTTTATCGGCGACTAGCGGGAGCAATGAGCAGTTCTTC.

This clone was seen a handful of times. The DNA of the CDR3 is TGCGCCAGCAGCTTGGCCCCGAGCTCCTACGAGCAGTACTTC. Amino acids: CASSLAPSSYEQYF. This rearrangement joins TRBV5-1 to TRBJ2-7; D gene unclear. Germline V CDR1 and CDR2: SGHRS, YFSETQ. CDR3 length: 14 residues. Trimming took 0 bases from V and 0 from J, leaving 7 bases between them.

This chain connects TRBV28 to TRBJ2-1; D gene ambiguous. This CDR3 comprises 14 residues. Looked up from germline, CDR1 is MDHEN and CDR2 is SYDVKM. V shed 1 base and J shed 0 bases, with 4 bases lying between them. DNA for the CDR3: TGTGCCAGCAGTTTATACGGCTCCTACAATGAGCAGTTCTTC. Protein product: CASSLYGSYNEQFF.

The genes are TRBV9 and TRBJ2-6; the match to TRBD2 covers 13 bases. CDR3 length: 17 residues. Looked up from germline, CDR1 is SGDLS and CDR2 is YYNGEE. Germline trimming cut 3 bases from V and 3 bases from J; bases unmatched to any gene: 3. CDR3 amino acids: CASSGLAGGVGANVLTF. As DNA, the CDR3 is TGTGCCAGCAGCGGACTAGCGGGAGGAGTTGGGGCCAACGTCCTGACTTTC.

This clone has just one count. This chain links TRBV28 with TRBJ2-7, with 9 bases identical to TRBD2. The CDR3 runs 16 residues. Germline V gene sequence: CDR1 MDHEN, CDR2 SYDVKM. Trimming took 2 bases from V and 2 from J; bases not matched to a gene: 7. Here the CDR3 DNA reads TGTGCCAGCAGTTTAGGCCTAGCGGGACCCCCCTACGAGCAGTACTTC. Amino acids: CASSLGLAGPPYEQYF.

The chain carries TRBV5-4 and TRBJ1-4; D unresolved. The germline V and J ends were trimmed by 0 bases and 8 bases, with 11 bases remaining between them. The germline V gene has CDR1 SGHNT and CDR2 YYREEE (reference sequence). This CDR3 is built from 14 residues. CDR3 nucleotide sequence: TGTGCCAGCAGCTTGGGGTCACGGAGGGAAAAACTGTTTTTT. Encoded protein: CASSLGSRREKLFF.

The chain couples TRBV28 to TRBJ2-5; TRBD2 is a possible D gene (5 bases). The ends were cut back, 4 bases at V and 7 bases at J, with 13 bases in the middle. The CDR3 contains 13 residues. Germline V gene data show CDR1 as MDHEN and CDR2 as SYDVKM. The CDR3 protein is CASSYLRAGTQYF. The CDR3 coding sequence is TGTGCCAGCAGTTACCTCCGGGCGGGGACCCAGTACTTC.

The chain is built from TRBV7-9 and TRBJ2-5, with 12 positions matching TRBD2. V gave up 1 base and J gave up 1 base; unmatched junction bases: 10. The CDR3 has 19 residues. The germline V gene encodes CDR1 SEHNR and CDR2 FQNEAQ (reference sequence). Here the CDR3 DNA reads TGTGCCAGCAGCTTAGGAAGACTAGCGGGAGAGAGTTTCCAAGAGACCCAGTACTTC. Protein: CASSLGRLAGESFQETQYF.

The chain is built from TRBV5-6 and TRBJ2-1, with D possibly TRBD1 on 6 matching bases. The length of the CDR3 is 15 residues. Trimming removed 5 bases at V and 12 bases at J, with 24 bases between. The germline V gene encodes CDR1 SGHDT and CDR2 YYEEEE. In DNA, the CDR3 is TGTGCCAGCAGGTCAAGAAATTCAGGGGTTCAAAGGCAGTTCTTC. Translated: CASRSRNSGVQRQFF.

V is TRBV7-8 and J is TRBJ2-3; 7 bases fit TRBD2. The germline gives CDR1 SGHVS, CDR2 FQNEAQ. This CDR3 comprises 15 residues. V was pared by 4 bases and J by 1 base, with 5 bases of the junction left unmatched. CDR3 sequence: CASSSYLAGTDTQYF. In DNA, the CDR3 is TGTGCCAGCAGCTCATACCTAGCGGGCACAGATACGCAGTATTTT.

This clone showed up just once. The chain has TRBV20-1 and TRBJ1-1; weak D call: TRBD1 (5 bases). The CDR3 has 11 amino acids. V was clipped by 4 bases and J by 5 bases, with 8 bases between them. Germline V gives CDR1 DFQATT, CDR2 SNEGSKA (reference sequence). In DNA form, the CDR3 reads TGCAGTGCTAACGGGGGGACTGAAGCTTTCTTT. It specifies CSANGGTEAFF.

The gene calls are TRBV11-3 and TRBJ2-5, with 9 bases aligning to TRBD1. Germline loops: CDR1 SGHNT, CDR2 YENEEA. With 4 bases clipped from V and 0 bases from J, the junction kept 6 bases outside the gene matches. The CDR3 extends over 16 amino acids. The CDR3 DNA is TGTGCCAGCAGCTCCCCGACAGGGGGGGACCAAGAGACCCAGTACTTC. Amino acids: CASSSPTGGDQETQYF.

This clone occurred once. V is TRBV24-1 and J is TRBJ1-6; D is undetermined. Looked up from germline, CDR1 is KGHDR and CDR2 is SFDVKD. The CDR3 runs to 13 residues. Trimming left V 6 bases short and J 5 bases short, with 7 bases between. CDR3 in DNA: TGTGCCACCAGTCGAGGAAATAATTCACCCCTCCACTTT. Amino acid sequence: CATSRGNNSPLHF.